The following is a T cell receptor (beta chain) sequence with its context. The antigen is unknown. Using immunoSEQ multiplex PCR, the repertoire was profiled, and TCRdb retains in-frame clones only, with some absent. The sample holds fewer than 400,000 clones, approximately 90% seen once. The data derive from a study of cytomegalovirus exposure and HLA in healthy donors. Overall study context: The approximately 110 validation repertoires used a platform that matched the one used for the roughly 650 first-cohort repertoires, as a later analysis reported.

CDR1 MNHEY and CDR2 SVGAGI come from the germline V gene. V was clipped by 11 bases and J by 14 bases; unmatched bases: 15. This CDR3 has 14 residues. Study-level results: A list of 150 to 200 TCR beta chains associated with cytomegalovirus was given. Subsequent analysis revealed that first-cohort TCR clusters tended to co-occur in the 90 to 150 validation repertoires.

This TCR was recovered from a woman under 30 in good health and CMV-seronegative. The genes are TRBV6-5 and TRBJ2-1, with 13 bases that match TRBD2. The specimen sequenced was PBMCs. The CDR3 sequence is CAARTSGSLSPEFF. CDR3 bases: TGTGCCGCCCGGACTAGCGGGAGTCTTAGTCCGGAGTTCTTC.